This TCR beta chain is from a study of post-analysis software for immune sequencing data. Prepared libraries of TCR beta cDNA carried unique molecular identifiers. From the PCR reads, TCRdb called clonotypes with MiXCR, one entry per CDR3 protein. The sample lists around 190,000 distinct CDR3 sequences, 29% occurring once. Losses at the gene ends were 4 bases for V and 3 bases for J; bases not matched to a gene: 9. The germline V gene encodes CDR1 DFQATT and CDR2 SNEGSKA (reference sequence). The CDR3 has 14 amino acids. Study conclusions and caveats: Significantly lower normalized Chao1 diversity was found in patients with multiple sclerosis relative to controls. Five TRBV segments, including TRBV5-6, TRBV5-1 and TRBV20-1, were more frequent in patients than controls.

This clonotype was observed many times. No antigen is known for it. The specimen was blood. The clonotype was recovered from a girl aged 2 to 17 with multiple sclerosis. The chain joins TRBV20-1 to TRBJ2-7, with TRBD2 matching 7 bases. CDR3 region: CSATRTSAFYEQYF. In DNA, the CDR3 is TGCAGTGCTACCCGGACTAGTGCGTTCTACGAGCAGTACTTC.